The TCR beta chain under discussion was sequenced for a study of shared clonotypes between healthy human individuals. Naivety among CD8 cells was defined by CD45RO negativity and positive CCR7 selection, thereby excluding terminally differentiated effector memory CD45RA+ cells. Everyone who donated was a Caucasian adult who lived in Nashville, Tennessee. Authors' data handling: ImmunoSEQ only sent back junction sequences with no quality scores, so filtering was done differently. Sequencing used immunoSEQ multiplex PCR; TCRdb keeps in-frame clones, though not all of them. V and J calls and clone size are those listed in that table; D and trimming were worked out from the DNA. The data show roughly 570,000 clones, 98% seen once. Trimming stripped 3 bases from V and 7 bases from J, with 19 bases between. CDR1 and CDR2 from the germline V gene are MGHRA and YSYEKL. The length of the CDR3 is 16 residues.

Points from the study as a whole: Non-shared clonotypes had lower generation probabilities than those shared by all four donors.

The count of this clone is one. Its specificity is not known. The J gene is TRBJ1-3, the V gene TRBV4-1, with D unresolved. Source material: naive CD8+ T cells sorted from blood. This TCR was recovered from a young man in good health. CDR3 coding DNA: TGCGCCAGCAGCCACGTTACTAGGGATTACGGGAACACCATATATTTT. Protein sequence: CASSHVTRDYGNTIYF.